This TCR beta chain derives from a study of T cell responses to AZD1222 COVID-19 vaccine. Overall study findings and caveats: The repertoires were collected only after the peak T cell response.

Sequenced by immunoSEQ multiplex PCR; TCRdb stores in-frame clones only, minus some. The sample contains some 79,000 clones, 70% to 90% of which appear only once. This CDR3 has 15 amino acids. The germline V and J ends were trimmed by 0 bases and 0 bases, with 8 bases remaining between them. Looked up from germline, CDR1 is LGHNA and CDR2 is YNFKEQ. As regards this clone: The antigen is not known.

The chain joins TRBV4-2 to TRBJ2-5; D unresolved. This sequence was found in an adult who received the AZD1222 COVID-19 vaccine. This specimen was peripheral blood, taken 28 days after the second AZD1222 dose. The CDR3 DNA follows: TGTGCCAGCAGCCAAGATGATCAGTACCAAGAGACCCAGTACTTC. Its translation is CASSQDDQYQETQYF.